This T cell receptor beta chain was identified during a study of blood T cell repertoires in COVID-19. Study-wide context: PBMCs, B-cell-depleted T cells, or T cells provided the cDNA or gDNA that made up the material.

Source study methods: Amplifying reference gene primers gave estimates of nucleated cell counts. The assay was immunoSEQ multiplex PCR, and TCRdb's table has in-frame clones only and misses some. The V and J calls and clone size are taken from that table; D and trimming were inferred from the DNA. The sample contains more than 45,000 clones, around nine tenths of which appear only once. This CDR3 comprises 14 residues. The V gene's germline CDR1 is LNHDA and CDR2 SQIVND (reference sequence). The J segment lost 2 bases and the V segment lost 5 bases, leaving 2 bases of the junction unmatched. Seattle's enrolled individuals joined amid active infection and were then monitored longitudinally.

Material for sequencing was peripheral blood. This clonotype was obtained from a woman aged 55-70 years with COVID-19, enrolled during active disease. The chain uses TRBV19 and TRBJ1-5; 8 bases agree with TRBD1. In DNA, the CDR3 is TGTGCCAGTAGTTTGGACAGGGGCAATCAGCCCCAGCATTTT. Encoded protein: CASSLDRGNQPQHF.